The present T cell receptor (beta chain) was sequenced within a study of shared clonotypes between healthy human individuals. Overall study findings and caveats: The study found lower generation probabilities in non-shared clonotypes than in those shared by all four donors. The authors sampled blood alone, and tissue repertoires likely differ.

The V gene end was trimmed by 6 bases and the J gene end by 4 bases; junction bases not matched to a gene: 1. CDR3 size: 12 residues. Germline V gene sequence: CDR1 MDHEN, CDR2 SYDVKM. It was 150 to 200 ng DNA, around 32,000 T cell genomes, that sorted-subset replicate PCRs used. The authors' processing: ImmunoSEQ output held junction-only sequences without quality scores, so filtering differed. Clones were read by immunoSEQ multiplex PCR, and TCRdb kept only the in-frame ones, dropping some. The V and J calls and the clone size are those of that table, but D and trimming were determined from the DNA. In the table there are about 680,000 clones, 55% to 85% of which are singletons. About this clone itself: Its target is unknown.

Sequencing was carried out using memory CD4+ T cells sorted from blood. Subset given: CD45RA-negative fraction. The receptor's source is a woman aged 30 to 39 in good health. The chain joins TRBV28 to TRBJ1-1; 8 bases fit TRBD1. The CDR3 nucleotides read TGTGCCAGCAGGGGACAGGCCACTGAAGCTTTCTTT. It translates to CASRGQATEAFF.